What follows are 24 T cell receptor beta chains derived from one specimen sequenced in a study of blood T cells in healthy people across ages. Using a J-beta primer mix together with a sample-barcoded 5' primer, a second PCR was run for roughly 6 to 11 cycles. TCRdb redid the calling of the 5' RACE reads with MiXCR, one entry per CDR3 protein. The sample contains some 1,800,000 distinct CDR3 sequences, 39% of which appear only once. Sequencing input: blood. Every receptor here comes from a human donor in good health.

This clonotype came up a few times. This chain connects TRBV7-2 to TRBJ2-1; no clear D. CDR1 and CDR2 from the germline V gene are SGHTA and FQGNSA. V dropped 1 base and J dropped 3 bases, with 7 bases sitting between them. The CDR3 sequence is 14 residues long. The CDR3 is CASSLDRYYNEQFF. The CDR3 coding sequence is TGTGCCAGCAGCTTAGACAGATACTACAATGAGCAGTTCTTC.

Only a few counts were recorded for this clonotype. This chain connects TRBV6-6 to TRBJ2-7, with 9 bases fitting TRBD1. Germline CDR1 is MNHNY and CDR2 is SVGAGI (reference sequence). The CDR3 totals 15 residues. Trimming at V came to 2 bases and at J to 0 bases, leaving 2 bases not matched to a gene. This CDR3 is CASSYDRGDSYEQYF. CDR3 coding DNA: TGTGCCAGCAGTTACGACAGGGGGGACTCCTACGAGCAGTACTTC.

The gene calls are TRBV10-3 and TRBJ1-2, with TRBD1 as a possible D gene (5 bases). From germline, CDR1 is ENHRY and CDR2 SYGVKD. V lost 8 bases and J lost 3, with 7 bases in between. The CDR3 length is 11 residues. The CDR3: CAIGDHYGYTF. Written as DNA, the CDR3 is TGTGCCATCGGGGACCACTATGGCTACACCTTC.

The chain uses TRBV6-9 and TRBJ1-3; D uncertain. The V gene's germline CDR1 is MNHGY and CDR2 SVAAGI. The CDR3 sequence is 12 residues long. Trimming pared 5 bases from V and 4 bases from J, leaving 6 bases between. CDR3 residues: CASSAFGNTIYF. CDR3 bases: TGTGCCAGCAGTGCATTCGGAAACACCATATATTTT.

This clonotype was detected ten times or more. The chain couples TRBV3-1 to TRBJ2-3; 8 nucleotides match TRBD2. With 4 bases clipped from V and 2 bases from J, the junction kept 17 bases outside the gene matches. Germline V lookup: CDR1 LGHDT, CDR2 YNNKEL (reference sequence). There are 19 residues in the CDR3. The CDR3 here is CASSRPKYVAGGHTDTQYF. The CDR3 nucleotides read TGTGCCAGCAGCCGACCCAAGTATGTCGCGGGGGGCCACACAGATACGCAGTATTTT.

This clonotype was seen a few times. For the CDR3, the DNA is TGTGCCAGCAGCTTCGCGACAGGGAATGGCAATGAGCAGTACTTC. It yields the protein CASSFATGNGNEQYF. The chain has TRBV7-2 and TRBJ2-4; 7 bases match TRBD1. With 3 bases clipped from V and 13 bases from J, the junction kept 15 bases outside the gene matches. The CDR3 is made up of 15 amino acids. Germline V lookup: CDR1 SGHTA, CDR2 FQGNSA.

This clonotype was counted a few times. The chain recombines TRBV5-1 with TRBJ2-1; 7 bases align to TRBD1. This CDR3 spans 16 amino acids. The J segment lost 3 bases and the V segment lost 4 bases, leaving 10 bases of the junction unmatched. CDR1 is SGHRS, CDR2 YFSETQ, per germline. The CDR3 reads CASSLMTGTGYNEQFF. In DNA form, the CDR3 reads TGCGCCAGCAGCCTTATGACAGGGACGGGCTACAATGAGCAGTTCTTC.

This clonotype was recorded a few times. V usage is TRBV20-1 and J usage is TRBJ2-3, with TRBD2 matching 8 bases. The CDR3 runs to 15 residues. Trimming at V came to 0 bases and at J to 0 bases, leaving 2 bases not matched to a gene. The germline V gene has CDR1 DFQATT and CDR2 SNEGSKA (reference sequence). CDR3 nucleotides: TGCAGTGCTAGAGAACTAGCGGATAGCACAGATACGCAGTATTTT. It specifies CSARELADSTDTQYF.

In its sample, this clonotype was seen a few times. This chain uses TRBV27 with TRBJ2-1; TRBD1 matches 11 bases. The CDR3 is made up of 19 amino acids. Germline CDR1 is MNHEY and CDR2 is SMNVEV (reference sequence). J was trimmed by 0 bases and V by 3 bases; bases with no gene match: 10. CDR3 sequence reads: CASSLGQGGPKSSYNEQFF. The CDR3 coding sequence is TGTGCCAGCAGTTTGGGACAGGGGGGTCCTAAGAGCTCCTACAATGAGCAGTTCTTC.

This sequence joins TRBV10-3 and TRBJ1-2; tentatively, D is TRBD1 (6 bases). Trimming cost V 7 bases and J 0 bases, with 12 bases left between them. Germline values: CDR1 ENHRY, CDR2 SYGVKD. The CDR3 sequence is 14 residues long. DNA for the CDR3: TGTGCCATCACCTCAGGGGACTCTAACTATGGCTACACCTTC. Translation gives CAITSGDSNYGYTF.

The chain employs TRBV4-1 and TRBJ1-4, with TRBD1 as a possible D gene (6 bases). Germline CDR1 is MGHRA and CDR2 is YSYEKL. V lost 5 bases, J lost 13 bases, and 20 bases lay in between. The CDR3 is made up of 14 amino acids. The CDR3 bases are TGCGCCAGCAGCTCTCCTGACCCAGGGGAGGGACTGTTTTTT. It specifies CASSSPDPGEGLFF.

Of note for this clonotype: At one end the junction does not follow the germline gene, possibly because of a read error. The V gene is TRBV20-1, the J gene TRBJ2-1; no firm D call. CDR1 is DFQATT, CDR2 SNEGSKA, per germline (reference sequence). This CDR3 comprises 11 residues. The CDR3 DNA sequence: TGCAGTGCTAGAGATTGGGGTGAGAAGTTCTTC. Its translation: CSARDWGEKFF.

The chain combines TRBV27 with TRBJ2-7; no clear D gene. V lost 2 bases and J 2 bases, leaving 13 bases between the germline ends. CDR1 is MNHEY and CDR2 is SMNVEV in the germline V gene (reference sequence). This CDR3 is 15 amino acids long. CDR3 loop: CASSLEASIPYEQYF. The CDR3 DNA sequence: TGTGCCAGCAGTTTAGAGGCATCAATTCCCTACGAGCAGTACTTC.

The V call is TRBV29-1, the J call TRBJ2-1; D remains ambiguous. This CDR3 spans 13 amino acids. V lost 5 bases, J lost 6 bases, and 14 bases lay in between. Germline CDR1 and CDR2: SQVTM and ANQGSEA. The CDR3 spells CSVPFGAPNEQFF. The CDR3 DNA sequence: TGCAGCGTTCCCTTCGGTGCTCCCAATGAGCAGTTCTTC.

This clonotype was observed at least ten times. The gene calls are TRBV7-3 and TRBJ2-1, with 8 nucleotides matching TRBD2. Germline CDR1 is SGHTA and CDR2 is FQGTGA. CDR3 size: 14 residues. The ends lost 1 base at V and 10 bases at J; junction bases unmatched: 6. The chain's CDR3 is CASSLMGERGEQFF. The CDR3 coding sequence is TGTGCCAGCAGCTTAATGGGGGAGCGGGGGGAGCAGTTCTTC.

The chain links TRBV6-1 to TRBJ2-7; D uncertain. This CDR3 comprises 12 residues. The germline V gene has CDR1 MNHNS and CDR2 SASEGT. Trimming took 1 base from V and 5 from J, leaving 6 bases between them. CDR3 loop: CASSEGPHEQYF. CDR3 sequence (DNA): TGTGCCAGCAGTGAAGGTCCTCACGAGCAGTACTTC.

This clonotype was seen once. The CDR3 region is CASSFLGEGPYNEQFF. The CDR3 region has the DNA TGTGCCAGCAGTTTTCTTGGGGAGGGGCCCTACAATGAGCAGTTCTTC. The chain is built from TRBV12-3 or TRBV12-4 and TRBJ2-1, with 7 bases lining up with TRBD2. CDR3 size: 16 residues. After removal of 3 bases from V and 2 bases from J, the junction contained 7 bases not matched to a gene.

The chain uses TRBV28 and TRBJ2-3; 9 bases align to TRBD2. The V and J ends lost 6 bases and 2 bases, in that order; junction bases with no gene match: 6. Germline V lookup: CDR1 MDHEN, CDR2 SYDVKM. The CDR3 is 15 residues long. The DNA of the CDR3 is TGTGCCAGCAGCATTAGCGGGGGACCCACAGATACGCAGTATTTT. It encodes CASSISGGPTDTQYF. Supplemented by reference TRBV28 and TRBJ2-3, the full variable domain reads DVKVTQSSRYLVKRTGEKVFLECVQDMDHENMFWYRQDPGLGLRLIYFSYDVKMKEKGDIPEGYSVSREKKERFSLILESASTNQTSMYLCASSISGGPTDTQYFGPGTRLTVL.

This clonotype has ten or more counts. The CDR3 loop reads CASSQKGQKETQYF. The CDR3, as DNA: TGTGCCAGCAGCCAAAAGGGACAGAAAGAGACCCAGTACTTC. The chain recombines TRBV4-2 with TRBJ2-5; 7 bases are shared with TRBD1. The V gene's germline CDR1 is LGHNA and CDR2 YNFKEQ. Losses at the gene ends were 2 bases for V and 3 bases for J; bases not matched to a gene: 3. The CDR3 length is 14 residues.

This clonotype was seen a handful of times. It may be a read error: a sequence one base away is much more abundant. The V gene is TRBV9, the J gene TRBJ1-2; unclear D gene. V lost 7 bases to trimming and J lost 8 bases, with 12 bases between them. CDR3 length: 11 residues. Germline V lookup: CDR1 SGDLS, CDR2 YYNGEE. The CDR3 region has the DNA TGTGCCAGCCGGGCCGCCGGAGGCTACACCTTC. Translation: CASRAAGGYTF.

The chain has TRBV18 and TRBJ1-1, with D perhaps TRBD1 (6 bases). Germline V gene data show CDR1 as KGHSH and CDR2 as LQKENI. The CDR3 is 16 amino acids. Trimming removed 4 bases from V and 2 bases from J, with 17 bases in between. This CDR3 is CASSQGVAANNTEAFF. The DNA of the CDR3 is TGTGCCAGCTCACAGGGGGTGGCAGCTAACAACACTGAAGCTTTCTTT.

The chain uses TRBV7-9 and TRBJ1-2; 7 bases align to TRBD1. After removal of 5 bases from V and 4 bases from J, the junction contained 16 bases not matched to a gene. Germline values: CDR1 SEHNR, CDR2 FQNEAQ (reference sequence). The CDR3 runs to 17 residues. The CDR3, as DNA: TGTGCCAGCAGCCCAACGGGCGGACAGGATCTTTCCTATGGCTACACCTTC. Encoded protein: CASSPTGGQDLSYGYTF.

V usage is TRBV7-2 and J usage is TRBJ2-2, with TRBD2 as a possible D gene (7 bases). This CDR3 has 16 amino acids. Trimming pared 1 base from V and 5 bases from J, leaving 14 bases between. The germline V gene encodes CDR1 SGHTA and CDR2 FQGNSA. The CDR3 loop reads CASSLGGGGPTGELFF. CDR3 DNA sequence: TGTGCCAGCAGCTTAGGTGGCGGGGGCCCTACCGGGGAGCTGTTTTTT.

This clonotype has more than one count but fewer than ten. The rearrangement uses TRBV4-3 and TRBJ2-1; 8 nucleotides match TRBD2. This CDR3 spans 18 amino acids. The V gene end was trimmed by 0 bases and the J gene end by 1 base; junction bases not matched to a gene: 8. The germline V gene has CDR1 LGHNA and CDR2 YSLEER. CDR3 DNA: TGCGCCAGCAGCCAAGATCCTACTAGCGGACCTTCCTACAATGAGCAGTTCTTC. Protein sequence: CASSQDPTSGPSYNEQFF.